The 27 T cell receptor beta chains below were found in one sample sequenced in a study of CD8 T cells in ankylosing spondylitis. Study findings and constraints: Typical of ankylosing spondylitis blood, it appeared, was a TCR beta motif of seven to nine highly homologous variants.

These receptors' targets are unknown. TCRdb reprocessed the 5' RACE reads via MiXCR and lists one record per CDR3 protein. The sample carries some 840,000 distinct CDR3 sequences, about an eighth recorded once. The sample was blood, either unsorted or a sorted T cell fraction (not recorded which). These receptors all stem from a male donor with ankylosing spondylitis.

The V and J genes are TRBV6-2 or TRBV6-3 and TRBJ1-1, with unresolved D. The V end was cut by 7 bases, the J end by 4 bases, with 16 bases between. The CDR3 spans 14 residues. Per germline, CDR1 MNHEY and CDR2 SVGEGT. CDR3 bases: TGTGCCAGCAAACTATACGAGTACACCACTGAAGCTTTCTTT. This translates into CASKLYEYTTEAFF.

This clonotype was detected only a few times. The rearrangement joins TRBV6-5 to TRBJ2-3; D is undetermined. Germline V lookup: CDR1 MNHEY, CDR2 SVGAGI. This CDR3 region has 15 residues. Trimming pared 0 bases from V and 6 bases from J, leaving 13 bases between. The CDR3 reads CASSYSVRSLDTQYF. For the CDR3, the DNA is TGTGCCAGCAGTTACTCGGTCAGGAGCCTTGATACGCAGTATTTT.

This chain connects TRBV20-1 to TRBJ1-1; 9 bases are shared with TRBD1. The V and J ends lost 2 bases and 4 bases, in that order; junction bases with no gene match: 11. Germline CDR1 is DFQATT and CDR2 is SNEGSKA (reference sequence). CDR3 length equals 16 residues. CDR3 protein: CSARSYPDRGPTEAFF. CDR3 coding DNA: TGCAGTGCTAGATCATACCCGGACAGGGGCCCCACTGAAGCTTTCTTT.

The rearrangement uses TRBV7-2 and TRBJ1-2; D is unclear. Trimming left V 5 bases short and J 4 bases short, with 8 bases between. The germline gives CDR1 SGHTA, CDR2 FQGNSA. The CDR3 is 12 residues long. Written as DNA, the CDR3 is TGTGCCAGCAGCGCGGCTCTCTATGGCTACACCTTC. It is translated as CASSAALYGYTF.

This clonotype was counted a few times. V is TRBV20-1 and J is TRBJ2-2, with TRBD1 identical over 7 bases. The junction had 10 bases not matched to a gene; V was cut back by 8 bases and J by 4 bases. Looked up from germline, CDR1 is DFQATT and CDR2 is SNEGSKA (reference sequence). This CDR3 spans 14 amino acids. CDR3 sequence: CSPEQGRGTGELFF. In DNA, the CDR3 is TGCAGTCCGGAACAGGGGCGAGGCACCGGGGAGCTGTTTTTT.

There are a few counts of this clonotype. This chain connects TRBV20-1 to TRBJ2-7; D remains ambiguous. Trimming removed 5 bases at V and 3 bases at J, with 14 bases between. The germline gives CDR1 DFQATT, CDR2 SNEGSKA (reference sequence). The CDR3 consists of 13 residues. CDR3 in amino acids: CSAVTAVVYEQYF. DNA for the CDR3: TGCAGTGCTGTGACGGCGGTCGTCTACGAGCAGTACTTC.

The chain combines TRBV25-1 with TRBJ2-1; 9 nucleotides align to TRBD1. Germline V gene data show CDR1 as MGHDK and CDR2 as SYGVNS. Trimming at V came to 2 bases and at J to 5 bases, leaving 10 bases not matched to a gene. This CDR3 region has 17 residues. The CDR3 here is CASSEVGGQGRNNEQFF. CDR3 coding DNA: TGTGCCAGCAGTGAAGTCGGCGGACAGGGGAGGAACAATGAGCAGTTCTTC.

V gene TRBV7-2 combines with J gene TRBJ2-7; 9 bases agree with TRBD2. Losses at the gene ends were 5 bases for V and 6 bases for J; bases not matched to a gene: 14. The CDR3 has 16 amino acids. The V gene's germline CDR1 is SGHTA and CDR2 FQGNSA. This CDR3 is CASSPDWAGGLSEQYF. DNA for the CDR3: TGTGCCAGCAGCCCGGATTGGGCGGGAGGGTTATCCGAGCAGTACTTC.

This chain uses TRBV4-3 with TRBJ1-1, with D uncertain. Trimming removed 0 bases at V and 1 base at J, with 9 bases between. This CDR3 has 15 residues. Germline CDR1 reads LGHNA; CDR2 reads YSLEER. The CDR3 DNA is TGCGCCAGCAGCCAAGATCTTACACCGAACACTGAAGCTTTCTTT. This translates into CASSQDLTPNTEAFF.

The gene calls are TRBV11-2 and TRBJ2-7; 7 bases agree with TRBD2. The V gene's germline CDR1 is SGHAT and CDR2 FQNNGV. This CDR3 region has 18 residues. The V segment lost 4 bases and the J segment 2 bases; nucleotides outside the gene matches: 17. CDR3 DNA: TGTGCCAGCAGCTCCCGTGGAGCCTCCGGGACTAACACCTACGAGCAGTACTTC. Protein sequence: CASSSRGASGTNTYEQYF.

The chain is built from TRBV5-6 and TRBJ2-1; a possible D gene is TRBD2 (6 bases). The CDR3 extends over 15 amino acids. V lost 0 bases, J lost 10 bases, and 17 bases lay in between. Germline assignment: CDR1 SGHDT and CDR2 YYEEEE. CDR3 nucleotide sequence: TGTGCCAGCAGCTTGGTGGGAGTCCCCGCGGGGGAGCAGTTCTTC. Amino acid sequence: CASSLVGVPAGEQFF.

This rearrangement joins TRBV6-5 to TRBJ2-7; D is unclear. V shed 1 base and J shed 3 bases, with 10 bases lying between them. CDR1 is MNHEY, CDR2 SVGAGI, per germline. This CDR3 comprises 14 residues. For the CDR3, the DNA is TGTGCCAGCAGTTACTGGAACGGAAACTACGAGCAGTACTTC. Residues: CASSYWNGNYEQYF.

This clonotype was seen more than once but under ten times. The gene calls are TRBV3-1 and TRBJ1-4; TRBD1 is a possible D gene (6 bases). The CDR3 length is 15 residues. Trimming removed 5 bases from V and 8 bases from J, with 18 bases in between. CDR1 and CDR2 (germline): LGHDT, YNNKEL (reference sequence). CDR3 bases: TGTGCCAGCAGCGGAAGGGGGTGGGGCGAGGAAAAACTGTTTTTT. It specifies CASSGRGWGEEKLFF.

This chain uses TRBV6-2 or TRBV6-3 with TRBJ1-2; D is ambiguous. The CDR3 has 14 residues. V was cut by 7 bases and J by 5 bases, with 17 bases left in between. The germline CDR1 and CDR2 sequences are MNHEY and SVGEGT. The CDR3: CASTKSRVQYGYTF. The DNA of the CDR3 is TGTGCCAGCACCAAGAGTAGAGTACAGTATGGCTACACCTTC.

The genes are TRBV20-1 and TRBJ2-7; TRBD2 might be the D (6 bases). This CDR3 spans 15 amino acids. Germline CDR1 and CDR2: DFQATT and SNEGSKA (reference sequence). Between the trimmed V and J ends, which lost 6 bases and 1 base, there was a span of 19 bases. CDR3: CSARKGGSGSYEQYF. The CDR3 DNA reads as TGCAGTGCCCGAAAGGGTGGTAGCGGATCCTACGAGCAGTACTTC.

This clonotype turned up a few times. The chain couples TRBV12-3 or TRBV12-4 to TRBJ1-5, with D perhaps TRBD1 (6 bases). The CDR3 sequence is 14 residues long. Trimming stripped 7 bases from V and 3 bases from J, with 13 bases between. The CDR3 coding sequence is TGTGCCAGCACCCCGGACAGCTACAATCAGCCCCAGCATTTT. Translation: CASTPDSYNQPQHF.

V is TRBV11-3 and J is TRBJ2-3; TRBD1 might be the D (7 bases). Germline V gene sequence: CDR1 SGHNT, CDR2 YENEEA. CDR3 length equals 15 residues. Trimming shortened V by 4 bases and J by 0 bases, and 11 bases separated the two germline ends. Here the CDR3 DNA reads TGTGCCAGCAGCTCAGGGGGGAGTAGCACAGATACGCAGTATTTT. It codes for CASSSGGSSTDTQYF.

This sequence joins TRBV5-1 and TRBJ2-1; 8 bases agree with TRBD1. Germline CDR1 is SGHRS and CDR2 is YFSETQ. The CDR3 sequence is 15 residues long. V lost 0 bases, J lost 4 bases, and 3 bases stayed unmatched. CDR3 DNA sequence: TGCGCCAGCAGCTTGGCAACAGGGGGTTACAATGAGCAGTTCTTC. It is translated as CASSLATGGYNEQFF.

In this sample, this clonotype turned up a few times. The CDR3 bases are TGTGCCAGCAGCCAAGTTTGGGGCAGGAGGGACATTCAGTACTTC. Translating gives CASSQVWGRRDIQYF. The chain joins TRBV4-2 to TRBJ2-4; tentative D call: TRBD2 (6 bases). Trimming took 1 base from V and 8 from J, leaving 15 bases between them. This CDR3 comprises 15 residues. Germline lookup yields CDR1 LGHNA and CDR2 YNFKEQ.

This chain connects TRBV6-5 to TRBJ1-1; the match to TRBD1 covers 9 bases. V shed 2 bases, J shed 2 bases, and the junction held 3 bases outside the gene matches. The CDR3 consists of 15 residues. Germline V gives CDR1 MNHEY, CDR2 SVGAGI. The CDR3 coding sequence is TGTGCCAGCAGTTACCGGACAGGGGCTAACACTGAAGCTTTCTTT. It yields the protein CASSYRTGANTEAFF.

V gene TRBV11-2 combines with J gene TRBJ2-3; either TRBD1 or TRBD2 may fit D (5 bases each). Germline V gives CDR1 SGHAT, CDR2 FQNNGV. CDR3 length: 16 amino acids. Between the trimmed V and J ends, which lost 6 bases and 2 bases, there was a span of 18 bases. The CDR3 DNA reads as TGTGCCAGCAGTTATGGCCCCGGGACCCACACAGATACGCAGTATTTT. It yields the protein CASSYGPGTHTDTQYF.

In its sample, this clonotype was seen many times. The chain recombines TRBV20-1 with TRBJ2-4, with D possibly matching TRBD2 (6 bases). V was pared by 2 bases and J by 0 bases, with 11 bases between. Looked up from germline, CDR1 is DFQATT and CDR2 is SNEGSKA (reference sequence). The CDR3 loop spans 15 amino acids. CDR3 nucleotide sequence: TGCAGTGCTAGAAGGCTAGCGTTAGCCAAAAACATTCAGTACTTC. Translated, it gives CSARRLALAKNIQYF.

This clonotype was counted many times. V and J are TRBV10-3 and TRBJ2-3; 7 bases are a match to TRBD1. The J segment lost 6 bases and the V segment lost 6 bases, leaving 9 bases of the junction unmatched. CDR1 and CDR2 from the germline V gene are ENHRY and SYGVKD. The CDR3 spans 14 residues. The CDR3 DNA reads TGTGCCATCAGGAGGGGGCCATCGGGGGATACGCAGTATTTT. This encodes CAIRRGPSGDTQYF.

V gene TRBV20-1 combines with J gene TRBJ2-1; 8 bases map to TRBD1. J was trimmed by 3 bases and V by 6 bases; bases with no gene match: 7. Germline CDR1 is DFQATT and CDR2 is SNEGSKA (reference sequence). The CDR3 consists of 14 residues. CDR3 residues: CSAPRGPIYNEQFF. The CDR3 DNA is TGCAGTGCCCCCAGGGGGCCAATCTACAATGAGCAGTTCTTC.

This clonotype was observed many times. The CDR3 is CASSLIREAEAFF. The CDR3 nucleotides are TGTGCCAGCAGCTTAATAAGGGAGGCTGAAGCTTTCTTT. The chain uses TRBV7-2 and TRBJ1-1; D remains ambiguous. The CDR3 consists of 13 residues. The V end was cut by 2 bases, the J end by 6 bases, with 10 bases between. Germline CDR1 is SGHTA and CDR2 is FQGNSA.

V and J are TRBV5-4 and TRBJ2-3; 9 nucleotides line up with TRBD2. After removal of 4 bases from V and 8 bases from J, the junction contained 11 bases not matched to a gene. The CDR3 runs to 15 residues. The germline V gene has CDR1 SGHNT and CDR2 YYREEE (reference sequence). DNA of the CDR3: TGTGCCAGCAGCGTTGGGCGGGGGGGCTATGGTACGCAGTATTTT. Encoded protein: CASSVGRGGYGTQYF.

The chain links TRBV6-5 to TRBJ2-7; 8 nucleotides align to TRBD2. CDR1 and CDR2 (germline): MNHEY, SVGAGI. This CDR3 spans 14 amino acids. Losses at the gene ends were 8 bases for V and 4 bases for J; bases not matched to a gene: 10. As DNA, the CDR3 is TGTGCCAGCGGTTCGGGGGGGTTTTTGTACGAGCAGTACTTC. Translated: CASGSGGFLYEQYF.